This T cell receptor beta chain was profiled in a study of identical twins. The V gene's germline CDR1 is SGHVS and CDR2 FNYEAQ. This CDR3 is built from 16 residues. V shed 5 bases and J 1 base; nucleotides not matched to a gene: 5. Whole-study findings and limits: Modelling approaches yielded underestimates of out-of-frame TCR alpha sharing between monozygotic twins. Invariant MAIT and iNKT cells may have partly biased zero-insertion analyses.

Concerning this clonotype: Its antigen is unknown.

Template switching created a universal primer site, and the cDNA included unique molecular identifiers. A single record per CDR3 protein comes from TCRdb applying MiXCR to the 5' RACE reads. Of 750,000 to 950,000 distinct CDR3 sequences in the sample, more than 9% are singletons; the top ten hold around 1.5%. The same specimen was also included in a second study, on yellow fever vaccine responses in identical twins.

The genes are TRBV7-6 and TRBJ2-4; 10 nucleotides align to TRBD2. What was sequenced was PBMCs. This sequence was found in a woman in her late teens or twenties in good health. CDR3 residues: CASSETSGTAKNIQYF. CDR3 nucleotide sequence: TGTGCCAGCAGCGAAACTAGCGGGACTGCCAAAAACATTCAGTACTTC.